A single sample gave rise to the 25 T cell receptor beta chains below, sequenced in a study of shared clonotypes between healthy human individuals. Sequenced by immunoSEQ multiplex PCR; TCRdb stores in-frame clones only, minus some. The sample has some 1,100,000 clones, 78% seen once; the top ten hold 0.4% to 0.55%. Material: memory CD4+ T cells from PBMCs. Subset: CD45RA-negative fraction. The origin of the receptors is a man aged 18 to 35 in good health. Some clones in this sample may be carry-over from other donors' samples.

V gene TRBV28 combines with J gene TRBJ2-1; the D is unclear. This CDR3 is built from 13 residues. Deletions cut 7 bases from V and 8 bases from J, with 15 bases between. CDR1 and CDR2 from the germline V gene are MDHEN and SYDVKM. The DNA for the CDR3 is TGTGCCAGCACCCCCGCCCCTCCCCATGAGCAGTTCTTC. This translates into CASTPAPPHEQFF.

This chain connects TRBV7-9 to TRBJ2-5; 7 positions match TRBD1. Germline CDR1 is SEHNR and CDR2 is FQNEAQ (reference sequence). There are 15 residues in the CDR3. V was pared by 5 bases and J by 5 bases, with 11 bases of the junction left unmatched. Written as DNA, the CDR3 is TGTGCCAGCAGCCCGCGAACCGGGACAGAGGAGACCCAGTACTTC. Translating it yields CASSPRTGTEETQYF.

The chain joins TRBV19 to TRBJ1-2; 7 bases line up with TRBD1. J lost 8 bases, V lost 6 bases, and 15 bases had no gene match. The CDR3 runs 15 residues. Germline V gene lookup returns CDR1 LNHDA and CDR2 SQIVND (reference sequence). The CDR3 sequence is CASSRQGMASSGYTF. The CDR3 region has the DNA TGTGCCAGTAGCCGACAGGGAATGGCCTCGAGCGGCTACACCTTC.

The rearrangement uses TRBV19 and TRBJ2-7, with 9 bases lining up with TRBD2. This CDR3 has 15 residues. Trimming at V came to 8 bases and at J to 0 bases, leaving 8 bases not matched to a gene. The germline V gene encodes CDR1 LNHDA and CDR2 SQIVND (reference sequence). The CDR3 here is CASARAGGGSYEQYF. CDR3 DNA sequence: TGTGCCAGTGCTAGAGCGGGGGGCGGCTCCTACGAGCAGTACTTC.

The rearrangement links TRBV30 to TRBJ2-1; 11 nucleotides match TRBD1. The germline CDR1 and CDR2 sequences are GTSNPN and SVGIG (reference sequence). This CDR3 contains 15 residues. V was pared by 0 bases and J by 3 bases, with 1 base of the junction left unmatched. CDR3 protein: CAWSVGTGGYNEQFF. Here the CDR3 DNA reads TGTGCCTGGAGTGTAGGGACAGGGGGCTACAATGAGCAGTTCTTC.

This clone appeared a few times. This chain joins TRBV28 and TRBJ2-3; TRBD2 might be the D (6 bases). Germline CDR1 and CDR2: MDHEN and SYDVKM. Trimming shortened V by 5 bases and J by 2 bases, and 14 bases separated the two germline ends. The CDR3 is 15 residues long. Written as DNA, the CDR3 is TGTGCCAGCAGTCTTAGATCGGGACTCACAGATACGCAGTATTTT. It yields the protein CASSLRSGLTDTQYF.

V and J are TRBV2 and TRBJ2-3; 9 bases map to TRBD2. V shed 4 bases and J 5 bases; nucleotides not matched to a gene: 4. There are 14 residues in the CDR3. Germline CDR1 reads SNHLY; CDR2 reads FYNNEI. The CDR3 loop reads CASSGREGRDTQYF. The DNA for the CDR3 is TGTGCCAGCAGTGGGCGGGAGGGCAGAGATACGCAGTATTTT. Combining the CDR3 with reference TRBV2 and TRBJ2-3 gives the whole variable domain EPEVTQTPSHQVTQMGQEVILRCVPISNHLYFYWYRQILGQKVEFLVSFYNNEISEKSEIFDDQFSVERPDGSNFTLKIRSTKLEDSAMYFCASSGREGRDTQYFGPGTRLTVL.

The gene calls are TRBV5-6 and TRBJ1-4; D is unclear. The germline V and J ends were trimmed by 2 bases and 3 bases, with 8 bases remaining between them. This CDR3 region has 14 residues. Germline V lookup: CDR1 SGHDT, CDR2 YYEEEE. The CDR3 region is CASSFGSANEKLFF. The CDR3 region has the DNA TGTGCCAGCAGCTTCGGGTCGGCTAATGAAAAACTGTTTTTT. Together with reference TRBV5-6 and TRBJ1-4, the CDR3 gives the full variable domain: DAGVTQSPTHLIKTRGQQVTLRCSPKSGHDTVSWYQQALGQGPQFIFQYYEEEERQRGNFPDRFSGHQFPNYSSELNVNALLLGDSALYLCASSFGSANEKLFFGSGTQLSVL.

The chain joins TRBV13 to TRBJ2-6, with TRBD1 as a possible D gene (6 bases). V shed 3 bases and J shed 1 base, with 16 bases lying between them. CDR1 and CDR2 from the germline V gene are PRHDT and FYEKMQ (reference sequence). The CDR3 extends over 18 amino acids. The CDR3 sequence: CASSFFRGSVSGANVLTF. The CDR3 DNA is TGTGCCAGCAGCTTTTTCAGGGGATCGGTTTCTGGGGCCAACGTCCTGACTTTC.

The CDR3 loop is CASRGVYEQYF. The CDR3 DNA sequence: TGTGCCAGCAGGGGAGTATACGAGCAGTACTTC. The chain carries TRBV2 and TRBJ2-7, with D possibly TRBD2 on 5 matching bases. The V end lost 6 bases, the J end lost 4 bases, and 7 bases lay between the germline ends. In germline, CDR1 is SNHLY, CDR2 FYNNEI. The length of the CDR3 is 11 residues.

This sequence joins TRBV29-1 and TRBJ2-5; maybe TRBD2 (5 bases). Trimming cost V 8 bases and J 5 bases, with 15 bases left between them. Germline-derived CDR1 and CDR2 are SQVTM and ANQGSEA. This CDR3 has 12 amino acids. The CDR3 DNA reads as TGCAGCTCCTGGACCGGGGAGGAGACCCAGTACTTC. It specifies CSSWTGEETQYF.

To note about this clone: The sample has other DNA sequences that encode this CDR3 too. This sequence joins TRBV29-1 and TRBJ2-3; tentative D call: TRBD1 (6 bases). Germline assignment: CDR1 SQVTM and CDR2 ANQGSEA. The germline V and J ends were trimmed by 6 bases and 5 bases, with 9 bases remaining between them. The CDR3 has 11 amino acids. The CDR3 loop is CSVDRRDTQYF. CDR3 nucleotides: TGCAGCGTGGACAGAAGAGATACGCAGTATTTT.

The J gene is TRBJ2-1, the V gene TRBV5-1, with TRBD2 matching over 8 bases. With V trimmed by 0 bases and J by 9 bases, 8 bases remained unmatched. The germline V gene has CDR1 SGHRS and CDR2 YFSETQ. This CDR3 region has 15 residues. The CDR3 DNA follows: TGCGCCAGCAGCTTGGGTCTAGCGGGTGAGGTTGAGCAGTTCTTC. It translates to CASSLGLAGEVEQFF.

The chain has TRBV11-1 and TRBJ2-7; D might be TRBD1 or TRBD2, each matching 7 bases. Germline CDR1 and CDR2: SGHAT and FQDESV (reference sequence). The CDR3 is made up of 16 amino acids. Trimming took off 8 bases at V and 4 bases at J, with 24 bases between the two ends. The CDR3 region has the DNA TGTGCCAGCTCCCAGGGGGGGGGCGCGGATGGATACGAGCAGTACTTC. This sequence encodes CASSQGGGADGYEQYF.

The chain combines TRBV27 with TRBJ1-6; 8 bases are shared with TRBD1. Germline CDR1 is MNHEY and CDR2 is SMNVEV (reference sequence). With V trimmed by 5 bases and J by 9 bases, 6 bases remained unmatched. The CDR3 spans 14 residues. For the CDR3, the DNA is TGTGCCAGCAGTCCTTGGACAGGGAGTTCACCCCTCCACTTT. Protein sequence: CASSPWTGSSPLHF.

In the case of this clone: The sample carries other DNA sequences with the same CDR3. The V and J genes are TRBV30 and TRBJ1-5, with a weak D call TRBD1 (6 bases). CDR3 length: 13 residues. The V end lost 0 bases, the J end lost 5 bases, and 8 bases lay between the germline ends. Germline CDR1 and CDR2: GTSNPN and SVGIG (reference sequence). CDR3 amino acids: CAWSVGGDQPQHF. Here the CDR3 DNA reads TGTGCCTGGAGTGTAGGGGGAGATCAGCCCCAGCATTTT.

V gene TRBV5-4 combines with J gene TRBJ2-3; TRBD1 might be the D (6 bases). Trimming left V 4 bases short and J 0 bases short, with 12 bases between. Per germline, CDR1 SGHNT and CDR2 YYREEE (reference sequence). The CDR3 is 15 residues long. The CDR3 here is CASSMDSASTDTQYF. CDR3 sequence (DNA): TGTGCCAGCAGCATGGACAGTGCTAGCACAGATACGCAGTATTTT. The complete variable domain, with remaining parts taken from reference TRBV5-4 and TRBJ2-3, reads ETGVTQSPTHLIKTRGQQVTLRCSSQSGHNTVSWYQQALGQGPQFIFQYYREEENGRGNFPPRFSGLQFPNYSSELNVNALELDDSALYLCASSMDSASTDTQYFGPGTRLTVL.

This clone is a singleton in its sample. The chain uses TRBV7-2 and TRBJ2-7; 10 positions agree with TRBD2. Germline CDR1 and CDR2: SGHTA and FQGNSA. This CDR3 contains 14 residues. With V trimmed by 9 bases and J by 4 bases, 9 bases remained unmatched. CDR3 DNA sequence: TGTGCCAGTAAGGTGTCTAGCGGGAGTTACGAGCAGTACTTC. Its translation is CASKVSSGSYEQYF.

The sample holds one count of this clone. V gene TRBV5-1 combines with J gene TRBJ1-2; 8 bases fit TRBD1. Per germline, CDR1 SGHRS and CDR2 YFSETQ. V lost 4 bases and J lost 6; bases outside the gene matches: 8. The CDR3 runs 14 residues. CDR3 DNA sequence: TGCGCCAGCAGCCCGACAGGGGTAATCGATGGCTACACCTTC. This translates into CASSPTGVIDGYTF.

This sequence joins TRBV7-9 and TRBJ2-5; 7 bases fit TRBD2. CDR3 length: 14 residues. CDR1 is SEHNR, CDR2 FQNEAQ, per germline (reference sequence). V was clipped by 6 bases and J by 7 bases; unmatched bases: 11. The CDR3 protein is CASRPGGFGATQYF. As DNA, the CDR3 is TGTGCCAGCAGACCGGGAGGATTCGGCGCGACCCAGTACTTC.

The chain employs TRBV27 and TRBJ1-4; possible D gene TRBD1, 6 bases. The V gene's germline CDR1 is MNHEY and CDR2 SMNVEV (reference sequence). The V end lost 3 bases, the J end lost 7 bases, and 12 bases lay between the germline ends. The CDR3 has 14 residues. The CDR3 region is CASSFSGASEKLFF. The CDR3 coding sequence is TGTGCCAGCAGTTTTTCGGGGGCAAGTGAAAAACTGTTTTTT.

The chain recombines TRBV7-2 with TRBJ2-2, with TRBD1 matching over 7 bases. Looked up from germline, CDR1 is SGHTA and CDR2 is FQGNSA. The V and J ends lost 6 bases and 5 bases, in that order; junction bases with no gene match: 3. CDR3 size: 13 residues. DNA for the CDR3: TGTGCCAGCAGGGAACAGGGGACCGGGGAGCTGTTTTTT. It encodes CASREQGTGELFF.

The chain employs TRBV5-8 and TRBJ2-1; D may correspond to TRBD1 or TRBD2 (5 bases each). CDR3 length: 15 residues. V gave up 0 bases and J gave up 0 bases, with 7 bases separating them. Germline CDR1 is SGHTS and CDR2 is YDEGEE. The CDR3 DNA is TGTGCCAGCAGCTTGGGGGGGAGCTCCTACAATGAGCAGTTCTTC. This encodes CASSLGGSSYNEQFF.

The rearrangement links TRBV6-5 to TRBJ1-4; D possibly corresponds to TRBD1 (5 bases). V lost 2 bases to trimming and J lost 7 bases, with 14 bases between them. Germline CDR1 is MNHEY and CDR2 is SVGAGI. This CDR3 has 15 residues. CDR3 DNA: TGTGCCAGCAGTTACGGTGGGGCAGGACGTGAAAAACTGTTTTTT. Translation: CASSYGGAGREKLFF.

The V and J genes are TRBV28 and TRBJ1-1; TRBD1 matches 9 bases. Germline loops: CDR1 MDHEN, CDR2 SYDVKM. The CDR3 covers 15 residues. The V and J ends lost 4 bases and 3 bases, in that order; junction bases with no gene match: 6. The CDR3 DNA reads as TGTGCCAGCAGTTCCTTGGACAGGGGAGACACTGAAGCTTTCTTT. Its translation is CASSSLDRGDTEAFF.